These 20 T cell receptor beta chains originate from one sample sequenced in a study of T-cell memory formation after mild COVID-19. Using its own MiXCR run on the 5' RACE reads, TCRdb lists one record per CDR3 protein. The sample shows fewer than 350,000 distinct CDR3 sequences, approximately 8.4% of them seen only once. The specimen was PBMCs or a T cell subset sorted from them (not recorded which). These receptors originate from a young man who had mild COVID-19 (a few samples of this study predate the infection). Cell type and time point are not known.

This clonotype was seen ten or more times. V usage is TRBV5-1 and J usage is TRBJ2-5; TRBD1 agrees at 7 bases. V lost 0 bases and J lost 5; bases outside the gene matches: 7. CDR3 length: 15 residues. Germline-derived CDR1 and CDR2 are SGHRS and YFSETQ. CDR3: CASSLVGTASETQYF. In DNA form, the CDR3 reads TGCGCCAGCAGCTTGGTTGGGACAGCGTCGGAGACCCAGTACTTC. The entire variable domain, with the rest obtained from reference TRBV5-1 and TRBJ2-5, is as follows: KAGVTQTPRYLIKTRGQQVTLSCSPISGHRSVSWYQQTPGQGLQFLFEYFSETQRNKGNFPGRFSGRQFSNSRSEMNVSTLELGDSALYLCASSLVGTASETQYFGPGTRLLVL.

The CDR3 reads CASSRPGATNEKLFF. CDR3 bases: TGTGCCAGCAGCCGGCCGGGGGCAACTAATGAAAAACTGTTTTTT. The genes are TRBV5-4 and TRBJ1-4; D might be TRBD1 (5 bases). Germline V gives CDR1 SGHNT, CDR2 YYREEE (reference sequence). The germline V and J ends were trimmed by 4 bases and 0 bases, with 10 bases remaining between them. The CDR3 is made up of 15 amino acids.

This clonotype was observed a few times. The rearrangement joins TRBV4-1 to TRBJ2-4; the D is unclear. The CDR3 is 11 residues long. Trimming stripped 1 base from V and 10 bases from J, with 5 bases between. Per germline, CDR1 MGHRA and CDR2 YSYEKL. In nucleotides, the CDR3 is TGCGCCAGCAGCCAAGGGGTTATTCAGTACTTC. Translated, it gives CASSQGVIQYF.

This clonotype appeared a few times. CDR3: CASSVTPENRETQYF. The CDR3 region has the DNA TGTGCCAGCAGCGTGACACCGGAGAATAGAGAGACCCAGTACTTC. The J gene is TRBJ2-5, the V gene TRBV9; D is unresolved. CDR1 is SGDLS and CDR2 is YYNGEE in the germline V gene. Trimming shortened V by 2 bases and J by 4 bases, and 15 bases separated the two germline ends. CDR3 length: 15 residues.

This clonotype has just a few counts. This sequence joins TRBV9 and TRBJ2-2, with D tentatively TRBD2 (5 bases). The ends were cut back, 6 bases at V and 5 bases at J, with 8 bases in the middle. CDR1 is SGDLS, CDR2 YYNGEE, per germline. The CDR3 runs 12 residues. CDR3 region: CASIGKTGELFF. As DNA, the CDR3 is TGTGCCAGCATCGGGAAAACCGGGGAGCTGTTTTTT.

This clonotype was observed at least ten times. J is TRBJ2-2 and V is TRBV7-9, with D perhaps matching TRBD1 (6 bases). CDR1 and CDR2 (germline): SEHNR, FQNEAQ (reference sequence). This CDR3 is 15 amino acids long. V was cut by 5 bases and J by 3 bases, with 13 bases left in between. This chain's CDR3 is CASSLQGGDTGELFF. Here the CDR3 DNA reads TGTGCCAGCAGCCTACAGGGTGGCGACACCGGGGAGCTGTTTTTT.

This chain connects TRBV14 to TRBJ2-5; 9 nucleotides line up with TRBD1. With 4 bases clipped from V and 5 bases from J, the junction kept 8 bases outside the gene matches. CDR3 length equals 15 residues. The germline V gene has CDR1 SGHDN and CDR2 FVKESK. CDR3 sequence (DNA): TGTGCCAGCAGCCCCTGGACAGGGGAAAAGGAGACCCAGTACTTC. Protein product: CASSPWTGEKETQYF.

This clonotype appeared a few times. The CDR3 reads CSACDRTLAPQHF. The CDR3 region has the DNA TGCAGTGCCTGCGACCGGACTTTAGCGCCCCAGCATTTT. This chain links TRBV20-1 with TRBJ1-5; no reliable D call. Germline-derived CDR1 and CDR2 are DFQATT and SNEGSKA (reference sequence). V was clipped by 6 bases and J by 9 bases, with 18 bases between them. The CDR3 totals 13 residues.

The V call is TRBV7-3, the J call TRBJ2-7; 9 bases match TRBD2. The CDR3 totals 15 residues. CDR1 is SGHTA, CDR2 FQGTGA, per germline. V shed 5 bases and J 1 base; nucleotides not matched to a gene: 6. CDR3 sequence (DNA): TGTGCCAGCAGCCCCGGACTAGCGCCGTCCTACGAGCAGTACTTC. This encodes CASSPGLAPSYEQYF.

This clonotype was counted at least ten times. J is TRBJ1-6 and V is TRBV7-6; D may be TRBD1 (5 bases). The germline V gene has CDR1 SGHVS and CDR2 FNYEAQ. Trimming removed 1 base at V and 0 bases at J, with 7 bases between. The CDR3 length is 16 residues. For the CDR3, the DNA is TGTGCCAGCAGCTTAGAGGGGAGCTCCTATAATTCACCCCTCCACTTT. Residues: CASSLEGSSYNSPLHF.

The CDR3 region is CASSFAPGGYYEQYF. The CDR3 DNA reads as TGTGCCAGCAGCTTTGCACCAGGGGGCTACTACGAGCAGTACTTC. This rearrangement joins TRBV5-5 to TRBJ2-7, with 8 bases that match TRBD1. Trimming cost V 2 bases and J 3 bases; bases outside gene matches: 7. Germline loops: CDR1 SGHKS, CDR2 YYEKEE (reference sequence). The CDR3 loop spans 15 amino acids.

This clonotype was seen ten or more times. The chain uses TRBV27 and TRBJ2-5; TRBD1 or TRBD2 may be the D gene (5 bases each). Germline assignment: CDR1 MNHEY and CDR2 SMNVEV (reference sequence). Trimming stripped 5 bases from V and 4 bases from J, with 17 bases between. This CDR3 comprises 15 residues. The CDR3 loop reads CASSTGTFRTETQYF. CDR3 sequence (DNA): TGTGCCAGCAGTACCGGGACGTTCCGTACAGAGACCCAGTACTTC.

The chain carries TRBV4-3 and TRBJ1-1; D remains unclear. The germline CDR1 and CDR2 sequences are LGHNA and YSLEER. Between the trimmed V and J ends, which lost 1 base and 0 bases, there was a span of 9 bases. The length of the CDR3 is 15 residues. CDR3 region: CASSQGVSMNTEAFF. CDR3 bases: TGCGCCAGCAGCCAAGGCGTCTCAATGAACACTGAAGCTTTCTTT.

The table lists this clonotype with many counts. V is TRBV5-1 and J is TRBJ2-7; D is ambiguous. The CDR3 length is 13 residues. Looked up from germline, CDR1 is SGHRS and CDR2 is YFSETQ. Deletions cut 0 bases from V and 2 bases from J, with 6 bases between. The CDR3 sequence: CASSLDPTYEQYV. The CDR3 DNA is TGCGCCAGCAGCTTGGATCCGACCTACGAGCAGTACGTC.

The table lists this clonotype with a few counts. The chain recombines TRBV11-3 with TRBJ1-2; D is ambiguous. The V end lost 0 bases, the J end lost 4 bases, and 24 bases lay between the germline ends. The CDR3 spans 19 residues. Germline V gives CDR1 SGHNT, CDR2 YENEEA. The CDR3 sequence: CASSLDAYATKQFSYGYTF. CDR3 sequence (DNA): TGTGCCAGCAGCTTAGATGCCTATGCCACCAAACAGTTCTCCTATGGCTACACCTTC.

This clonotype occurred a few times. This sequence joins TRBV11-1 and TRBJ2-7, with D unresolved. Trimming shortened V by 0 bases and J by 2 bases, and 5 bases separated the two germline ends. From germline, CDR1 is SGHAT and CDR2 FQDESV (reference sequence). The CDR3 runs 13 residues. The CDR3 DNA sequence: TGTGCCAGCAGCTTAGCTGGGCCCTACGAGCAGTACTTC. This encodes CASSLAGPYEQYF.

In the case of this clonotype: It may be a read error: a sequence one base away is much more abundant. This sequence joins TRBV4-3 and TRBJ2-5; 10 bases align to TRBD1. CDR1 is LGHNA and CDR2 is YSLEER in the germline V gene. The CDR3 consists of 17 residues. Unmatched junction bases numbered 8, after V lost 2 bases and J lost 2 bases. CDR3 sequence: CASSQPWGTGVQETQYF. CDR3 nucleotide sequence: TGCGCCAGCAGCCAACCCTGGGGGACAGGGGTACAAGAGACCCAGTACTTC.

This chain links TRBV18 with TRBJ1-5; TRBD1 agrees at 9 bases. The germline V gene encodes CDR1 KGHSH and CDR2 LQKENI. The CDR3 covers 17 residues. V shed 6 bases and J 2 bases; nucleotides not matched to a gene: 11. CDR3 bases: TGTGCCAGCTCGCCGGGACAGGGATTCGTTGGCAATCAGCCCCAGCATTTT. Encoded protein: CASSPGQGFVGNQPQHF.

This rearrangement joins TRBV12-3 or TRBV12-4 to TRBJ2-5; TRBD1 matches 9 bases. The V gene end was trimmed by 2 bases and the J gene end by 3 bases; junction bases not matched to a gene: 7. CDR3 length equals 16 residues. In nucleotides, the CDR3 is TGTGCCAGCAGTTTACTGGCGACAGGGGGGGAAGAGACCCAGTACTTC. Protein: CASSLLATGGEETQYF.

The sample holds many counts of this clonotype. The V and J genes are TRBV5-1 and TRBJ2-4, with 8 nucleotides matching TRBD1. Unmatched junction bases numbered 10, after V lost 3 bases and J lost 11 bases. Germline V gene sequence: CDR1 SGHRS, CDR2 YFSETQ. The CDR3 has 14 residues. This CDR3 is CASSSWAPGGFQYF. CDR3 DNA: TGCGCCAGCAGCTCTTGGGCCCCAGGGGGCTTTCAGTACTTC. Full variable domain (rest looked up from reference TRBV5-1 and TRBJ2-4): KAGVTQTPRYLIKTRGQQVTLSCSPISGHRSVSWYQQTPGQGLQFLFEYFSETQRNKGNFPGRFSGRQFSNSRSEMNVSTLELGDSALYLCASSSWAPGGFQYFGAGTRLSVL.